The sequence of this T cell receptor beta chain was determined in a study of shared clonotypes between healthy human individuals. Study observations and caveats: Large depth notwithstanding, sorted-subset sequencing proved incomplete by rarefaction.

To note about this clone: Its antigen is unknown.

Naive CD8 cells comprised CD45RO-negative, CCR7-positively selected cells, excluding terminally differentiated effector memory CD45RA+ cells. CDR3 length equals 16 residues. J was trimmed by 6 bases and V by 0 bases; bases with no gene match: 10. In germline, CDR1 is LNHDA, CDR2 SQIVND (reference sequence). Sequencing was performed with immunoSEQ multiplex PCR; in TCRdb, only in-frame clones are kept and a portion is missing. The table records about 2,200,000 clones, about 92% of them present only once. The TCR was taken from a man aged 18-30 years in good health. Some clones in this sample may be carry-over from other donors' samples. The rearrangement uses TRBV19 and TRBJ2-7; 8 nucleotides agree with TRBD2. Sequences were obtained from naive CD8+ T cells from PBMCs. The CDR3 sequence is CASSIEGTRGVGEQYF. The CDR3 region has the DNA TGTGCCAGTAGTATAGAGGGGACTAGAGGGGTCGGCGAGCAGTACTTC.